Detailed here is one T cell receptor (beta chain). Its antigen remains unidentified. This CDR3 has 15 residues. V lost 4 bases to trimming and J lost 4 bases; unmatched junction nucleotides: 9. In germline, CDR1 is MNHEY, CDR2 SMNVEV (reference sequence). Produced via immunoSEQ multiplex PCR; TCRdb's table is partial and in-frame only. The top ten hold roughly 25% of the sample, which has around 60,000 clones, over 90% seen once. The entry originates in a study of OX40 agonist ivuxolimab in advanced cancers. About the study: A male proportion of about 84% was recorded, with mean age around 55 years and range about 23 to 90. Partial responses, seen in three patients, involved one hepatocellular carcinoma and two cutaneous melanomas.

General study points: Clones of CD4+ and CD8+ blood T cells grew by week 6 at doses of 0.1 to 3.0 mg/kg.

The chain carries TRBV27 and TRBJ1-2; 7 bases align to TRBD1. The receptor was derived from an adult with an advanced solid tumor such as melanoma, head and neck, liver or kidney cancer. The specimen was CD4+ or CD8+ T cells sorted from blood, collected in a trial of the OX40 agonist ivuxolimab. CDR3 DNA sequence: TGTGCCAGCAGTTCGATAACCGGGACAGCCTATGGCTACACCTTC. This gives the protein CASSSITGTAYGYTF.